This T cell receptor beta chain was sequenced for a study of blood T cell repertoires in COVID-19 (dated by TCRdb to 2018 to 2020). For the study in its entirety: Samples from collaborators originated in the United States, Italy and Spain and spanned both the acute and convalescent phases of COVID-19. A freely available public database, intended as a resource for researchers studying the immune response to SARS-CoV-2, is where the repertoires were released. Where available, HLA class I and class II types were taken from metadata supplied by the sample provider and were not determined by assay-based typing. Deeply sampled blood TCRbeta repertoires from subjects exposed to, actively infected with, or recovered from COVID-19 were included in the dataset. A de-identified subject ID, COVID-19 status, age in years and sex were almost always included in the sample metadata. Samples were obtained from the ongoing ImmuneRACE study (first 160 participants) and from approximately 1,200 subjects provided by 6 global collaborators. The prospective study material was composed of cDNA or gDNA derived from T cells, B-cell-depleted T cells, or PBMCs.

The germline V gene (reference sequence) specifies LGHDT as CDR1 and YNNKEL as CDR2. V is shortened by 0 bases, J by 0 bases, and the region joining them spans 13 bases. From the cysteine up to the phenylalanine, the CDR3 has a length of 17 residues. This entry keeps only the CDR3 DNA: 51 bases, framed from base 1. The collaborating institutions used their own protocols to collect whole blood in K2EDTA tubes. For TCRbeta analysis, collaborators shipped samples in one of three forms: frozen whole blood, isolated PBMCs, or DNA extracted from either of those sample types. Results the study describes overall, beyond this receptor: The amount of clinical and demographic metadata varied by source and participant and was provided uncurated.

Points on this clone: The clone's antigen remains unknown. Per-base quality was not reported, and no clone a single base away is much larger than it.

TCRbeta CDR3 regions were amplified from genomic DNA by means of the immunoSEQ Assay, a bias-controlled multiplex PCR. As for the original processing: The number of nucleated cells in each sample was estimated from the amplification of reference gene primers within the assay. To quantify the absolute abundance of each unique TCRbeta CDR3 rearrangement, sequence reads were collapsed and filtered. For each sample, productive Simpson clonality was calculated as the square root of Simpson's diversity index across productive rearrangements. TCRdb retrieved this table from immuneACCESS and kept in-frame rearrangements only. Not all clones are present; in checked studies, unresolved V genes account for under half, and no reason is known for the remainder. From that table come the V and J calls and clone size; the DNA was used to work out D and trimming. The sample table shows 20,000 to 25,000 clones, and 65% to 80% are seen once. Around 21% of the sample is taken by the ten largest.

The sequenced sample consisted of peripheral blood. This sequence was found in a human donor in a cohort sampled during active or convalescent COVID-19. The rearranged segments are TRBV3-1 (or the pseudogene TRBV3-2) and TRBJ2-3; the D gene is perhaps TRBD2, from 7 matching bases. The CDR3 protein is CASSQEGAGASTDTQYF. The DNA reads TGTGCCAGCAGCCAAGAGGGGGCGGGAGCAAGCACAGATACGCAGTATTTT.